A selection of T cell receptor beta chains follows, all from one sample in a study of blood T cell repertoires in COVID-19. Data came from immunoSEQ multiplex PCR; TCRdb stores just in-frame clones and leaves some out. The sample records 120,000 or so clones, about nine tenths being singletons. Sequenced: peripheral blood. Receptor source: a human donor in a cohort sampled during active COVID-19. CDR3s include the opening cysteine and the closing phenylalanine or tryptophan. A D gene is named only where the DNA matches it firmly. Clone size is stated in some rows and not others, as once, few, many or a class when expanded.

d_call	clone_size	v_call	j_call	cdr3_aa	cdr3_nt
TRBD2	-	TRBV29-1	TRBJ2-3	CSAGLAGDTQYF	TGCAGCGCCGGACTAGCGGGAGATACGCAGTATTTT
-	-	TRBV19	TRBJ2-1	CASSPRDTSNEQFF	TGTGCCAGTAGTCCCCGGGACACTTCCAATGAGCAGTTCTTC
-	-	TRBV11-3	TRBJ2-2	CASSPGFGVTGELFF	TGTGCCAGCAGCCCAGGTTTCGGGGTAACCGGGGAGCTGTTTTTT
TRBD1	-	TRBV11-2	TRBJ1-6	CASSLRSGNRGESSPLHF	TGTGCCAGCAGCTTAAGGAGCGGAAACAGGGGGGAGTCCTCACCCCTCCACTTT
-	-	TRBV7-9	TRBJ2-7	CASSFSREQYF	TGTGCCAGCAGCTTCTCGCGCGAGCAGTACTTC
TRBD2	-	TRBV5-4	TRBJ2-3	CASSTRTSAYTDTQYF	TGTGCCAGCAGCACCCGGACTAGCGCCTACACAGATACGCAGTATTTT
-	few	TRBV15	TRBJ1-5	CATSSPGARYSNQPQHF	TGTGCCACCAGCAGCCCAGGGGCCCGATATAGCAATCAGCCCCAGCATTTT
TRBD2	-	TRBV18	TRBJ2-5	CASSPTSGRAEETQYF	TGTGCCAGCTCCCCCACGAGCGGGAGGGCCGAGGAGACCCAGTACTTC
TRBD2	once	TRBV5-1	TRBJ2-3	CASSLEGGDPDTQYF	TGCGCCAGCAGCTTGGAGGGAGGGGACCCAGATACGCAGTATTTT
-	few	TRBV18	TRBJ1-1	CASSPGSDRANTEAFF	TGTGCCAGCTCACCGGGTTCGGACAGAGCGAACACTGAAGCTTTCTTT
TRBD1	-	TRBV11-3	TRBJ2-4	CASSSSRGNIQYF	TGTGCCAGCAGCTCAAGCAGGGGGAACATTCAGTACTTC
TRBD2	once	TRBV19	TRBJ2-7	CASRKTSARYEQYF	TGTGCCAGTAGGAAGACTAGCGCTAGGTACGAGCAGTACTTC
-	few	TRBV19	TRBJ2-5	CATLGPLQETQYF	TGTGCCACCCTGGGCCCCTTGCAAGAGACCCAGTACTTC
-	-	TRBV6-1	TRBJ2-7	CASSDIRGTSYEQYF	TGTGCCAGCAGTGATATTCGGGGGACCTCCTACGAGCAGTACTTC
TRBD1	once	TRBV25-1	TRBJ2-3	CASSDDGQGPTDTQYF	TGTGCCAGCAGTGATGATGGACAGGGGCCCACAGATACGCAGTATTTT
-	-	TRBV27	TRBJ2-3	CASSLSVGGRTDTQYF	TGTGCCAGCAGTTTATCGGTAGGGGGACGCACAGATACGCAGTATTTT
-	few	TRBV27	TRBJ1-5	CASSFTGTSLDQPQHF	TGTGCCAGCAGTTTTACCGGGACAAGTTTAGATCAGCCCCAGCATTTT
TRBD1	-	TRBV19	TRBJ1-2	CASTKDRTNYGYTF	TGTGCCAGTACTAAGGACAGGACTAACTATGGCTACACCTTC
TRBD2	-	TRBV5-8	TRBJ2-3	CASATSGNTDTQYF	TGTGCCAGCGCGACTAGCGGAAACACAGATACGCAGTATTTT